The 30 T cell receptor beta chains reported below all come from one sample, sequenced in a study of glioma-infiltrating T cells. TCR alpha and beta CDR3 regions were amplified from RNA using iRepertoire nested multiplex PCR. TCRdb re-analysed the multiplex PCR reads in MiXCR, keeping a single row per CDR3 protein. In the table there are about 94,000 distinct CDR3 sequences, around a quarter of which are singletons. Material: glioma tissue, nonneoplastic brain tissue, or PBMCs (not recorded which). The source is a human donor with low-grade glioma or glioblastoma, undergoing nonglioma brain surgery, or in good health (not recorded which).

In its sample, this clonotype was seen a few times. The gene calls are TRBV19 and TRBJ1-1, with 9 bases lining up with TRBD1. The germline CDR1 and CDR2 sequences are LNHDA and SQIVND (reference sequence). Trimming removed 3 bases from V and 6 bases from J; junction bases left unmatched: 5. The CDR3 sequence is 14 residues long. CDR3 nucleotides: TGTGCCAGTAGTATCGGGACAGGGAAGGCTGAAGCTTTCTTT. Translation: CASSIGTGKAEAFF. The complete variable domain, with remaining parts taken from reference TRBV19 and TRBJ1-1, reads DGGITQSPKYLFRKEGQNVTLSCEQNLNHDAMYWYRQDPGQGLRLIYYSQIVNDFQKGDIAEGYSVSREKKESFPLTVTSAQKNPTAFYLCASSIGTGKAEAFFGQGTRLTVV.

This clonotype was picked up one time. V and J are TRBV19 and TRBJ2-1; D possibly uses TRBD1 or TRBD2 (5 bases each). V was clipped by 1 base and J by 3 bases, with 16 bases between them. Germline V CDR1 and CDR2: LNHDA, SQIVND (reference sequence). The CDR3 runs 17 residues. The CDR3 nucleotides read TGTGCCAGTAGTATAGCGTCGGGGCTTCGACTCTACAATGAGCAGTTCTTC. Protein sequence: CASSIASGLRLYNEQFF.

This clonotype was detected a few times. The chain recombines TRBV2 with TRBJ2-5; tentatively, D is TRBD2 (6 bases). The V gene lost 2 bases and the J gene lost 2 bases, with 12 bases spanning the gap. The CDR3 is 15 residues long. The germline V gene has CDR1 SNHLY and CDR2 FYNNEI. This CDR3 is CASSEWAGTQETQYF. The CDR3 coding sequence is TGTGCCAGCAGTGAATGGGCGGGAACGCAAGAGACCCAGTACTTC.

As to this clonotype: Possible read error: a much larger clone is one base away. Here the CDR3 DNA reads TGCCGCGTTGAGAGGTACGGGGGCCTGAGAGGCACTGAAGCTTTCTTT. Amino acids: CRVERYGGLRGTEAFF. The V and J genes are TRBV29-1 and TRBJ1-1; possible D gene TRBD1, 6 bases. Looked up from germline, CDR1 is SQVTM and CDR2 is ANQGSEA. This CDR3 region has 16 residues. The entire variable domain, with the rest obtained from reference TRBV29-1 and TRBJ1-1, is as follows: SAVISQKPSRDICQRGTSLTIQCQVDSQVTMMFWYRQQPGQSLTLIATANQGSEATYESGFVIDKFPISRPNLTFSTLTVSNMSPEDSSIYLCRVERYGGLRGTEAFFGQGTRLTVV.

Details on this clonotype: The junction departs from the called germline gene at one end, perhaps through a read error. This chain's CDR3 is CARSELAGGGQPQHF. In nucleotides, the CDR3 is TGTGCCCGCAGTGAATTGGCAGGGGGTGGTCAGCCCCAGCATTTT. The chain is built from TRBV6-5 and TRBJ1-5, with TRBD1 matching 7 bases. Germline CDR1 is MNHEY and CDR2 is SVGAGI. The CDR3 sequence is 15 residues long.

V usage is TRBV7-6 and J usage is TRBJ2-5, with TRBD2 identical over 16 bases. The CDR3 totals 18 residues. V trimming: 5 bases; J trimming: 4 bases; junction bases outside the gene matches: 10. From germline, CDR1 is SGHVS and CDR2 FNYEAQ. The CDR3 region is CASSPTGTSGGAPETQYF. Here the CDR3 DNA reads TGTGCCAGCAGCCCCACCGGGACTAGCGGGGGGGCCCCAGAGACCCAGTACTTC. Complete variable domain (other parts from reference TRBV7-6 and TRBJ2-5): GAGVSQSPRYKVTKRGQDVALRCDPISGHVSLYWYRQALGQGPEFLTYFNYEAQQDKSGLPNDRFSAERPEGSISTLTIQRTEQRDSAMYRCASSPTGTSGGAPETQYFGPGTRLLVL.

This clonotype was counted at least ten times. This chain links TRBV6-1 with TRBJ1-1, with TRBD1 as a possible D gene (5 bases). CDR1 and CDR2 (germline): MNHNS, SASEGT. Trimming pared 7 bases from V and 0 bases from J, leaving 18 bases between. The CDR3 is 16 residues long. The CDR3 DNA is TGTGCCAGCAAGCAGGGCGGTATAAAAATGAACACTGAAGCTTTCTTT. It translates to CASKQGGIKMNTEAFF.

This clonotype was detected many times. The CDR3: CAIRPGANQPQHF. In nucleotides, the CDR3 is TGTGCCATCAGGCCGGGAGCCAATCAGCCCCAGCATTTT. The V gene is TRBV10-3, the J gene TRBJ1-5; no firm D call. The CDR3 spans 13 residues. V lost 6 bases and J lost 3, with 9 bases in between. From germline, CDR1 is ENHRY and CDR2 SYGVKD.

Details on this clonotype: This may stem from a read error, because a much larger clone lies one nucleotide away. The genes are TRBV4-1 and TRBJ2-7; TRBD2 aligns across 11 bases. Germline CDR1 MGHRA, CDR2 YSYEKL. After removal of 5 bases from V and 4 bases from J, the junction contained 10 bases not matched to a gene. The CDR3 has 16 amino acids. The CDR3 protein is CASSEQIAGGRYEQYF. For the CDR3, the DNA is TGCGCCAGCAGCGAACAGATAGCGGGAGGGAGATACGAGCAGTACTTC.

This clonotype was detected ten times or more. The rearrangement joins TRBV20-1 to TRBJ2-3, with 8 nucleotides matching TRBD2. The junction had 11 bases not matched to a gene; V was cut back by 5 bases and J by 7 bases. This CDR3 is built from 14 residues. The germline CDR1 and CDR2 sequences are DFQATT and SNEGSKA (reference sequence). The CDR3 DNA sequence: TGCAGTGCTCTGCCAAGCGGGAGTCTGAATACGCAGTATTTT. This sequence encodes CSALPSGSLNTQYF.

This clonotype was detected ten times or more. CDR3 sequence: CSVEWAEPGPQHF. Written as DNA, the CDR3 is TGCAGCGTTGAATGGGCAGAGCCGGGGCCCCAGCATTTT. The chain joins TRBV29-1 to TRBJ1-5; unclear D gene. Trimming removed 2 bases at V and 9 bases at J, with 14 bases between. The V gene's germline CDR1 is SQVTM and CDR2 ANQGSEA. This CDR3 comprises 13 residues.

This clonotype was seen at least ten times. The chain joins TRBV6-6 to TRBJ2-3; maybe TRBD1 (5 bases). This CDR3 contains 15 residues. Germline V gene sequence: CDR1 MNHNY, CDR2 SVGAGI (reference sequence). Trimming removed 0 bases at V and 5 bases at J, with 12 bases between. In DNA form, the CDR3 reads TGTGCCAGCAGTTACTCAGGGGCAGGCAAAGATACGCAGTATTTT. Amino acid sequence: CASSYSGAGKDTQYF.

About this clonotype: A much larger clone sits a single nucleotide away, making a read error possible. The V call is TRBV4-3, the J call TRBJ2-7; 9 positions match TRBD1. The CDR3 has 17 amino acids. Germline V gives CDR1 LGHNA, CDR2 YSLEER. CDR3 loop: CANSQRLGTGNSYEQYF. The CDR3 DNA is TGCGCCAACAGCCAACGACTCGGGACAGGGAATTCCTACGAGCAGTACTTC.

This clonotype was found many times. V and J are TRBV7-2 and TRBJ2-5, with D possibly matching TRBD2 (6 bases). CDR1 is SGHTA, CDR2 FQGNSA, per germline. Trimming took off 2 bases at V and 2 bases at J, with 12 bases between the two ends. The CDR3 spans 15 residues. CDR3 sequence: CASSLSGPPQETQYF. The CDR3 nucleotides read TGTGCCAGCAGCTTAAGCGGGCCTCCTCAAGAGACCCAGTACTTC.

In this sample, this clonotype turned up a few times. The J gene is TRBJ2-5, the V gene TRBV4-1, with D possibly matching TRBD2 (6 bases). V lost 4 bases to trimming and J lost 0 bases, with 15 bases between them. Germline-derived CDR1 and CDR2 are MGHRA and YSYEKL. The CDR3 is made up of 16 amino acids. CDR3 sequence: CASSLTSSDDQETQYF. CDR3 DNA sequence: TGCGCCAGCAGCCTAACCTCTAGCGACGACCAAGAGACCCAGTACTTC.

To note about this clonotype: Mismatch with germline at one junction end may stem from a read error. V usage is TRBV7-9 and J usage is TRBJ1-2; 7 positions match TRBD1. This CDR3 contains 16 residues. CDR1 is SEHNR, CDR2 FQNEAQ, per germline (reference sequence). CDR3 DNA sequence: TGTGCCAGCAGCTTTGCGAGTGAAGACAGGGTAAATGGCTACGCCTTC. This codes for CASSFASEDRVNGYAF.

This clonotype was detected many times. The chain links TRBV27 to TRBJ1-2; TRBD1 aligns across 7 bases. V trimming: 5 bases; J trimming: 5 bases; junction bases outside the gene matches: 11. This CDR3 comprises 15 residues. Germline-derived CDR1 and CDR2 are MNHEY and SMNVEV (reference sequence). The chain's CDR3 is CASSPRQGLVYGYTF. In DNA form, the CDR3 reads TGTGCCAGCAGTCCCAGACAGGGTTTAGTGTATGGCTACACCTTC.

This rearrangement joins TRBV4-2 to TRBJ2-2, with 7 bases aligning to TRBD2. Germline V CDR1 and CDR2: LGHNA, YNFKEQ. The CDR3 is 17 amino acids. Trimming removed 5 bases from V and 0 bases from J; junction bases left unmatched: 9. In nucleotides, the CDR3 is TGTGCCAGCAGCAATAGACTAGCCAATGCGAACACCGGGGAGCTGTTTTTT. Its protein product is CASSNRLANANTGELFF.

Only one count was recorded for this clonotype. V gene TRBV20-1 combines with J gene TRBJ2-5; TRBD2 aligns across 12 bases. Trimming took 6 bases from V and 4 from J; bases not matched to a gene: 3. Germline V lookup: CDR1 DFQATT, CDR2 SNEGSKA (reference sequence). CDR3 length equals 13 residues. The CDR3 bases are TGCAGTGCCCTAGCGGGAGGGACAGAGACCCAGTACTTC. Translating it yields CSALAGGTETQYF.

This clonotype was picked up many times. The rearrangement links TRBV27 to TRBJ2-1; no clear D gene. Germline CDR1 and CDR2: MNHEY and SMNVEV (reference sequence). CDR3 length equals 13 residues. Between the trimmed V and J ends, which lost 2 bases and 8 bases, there was a span of 10 bases. The CDR3 DNA follows: TGTGCCAGCAGTTTAAAGGCTGTCTATGAGCAGTTCTTC. Translating gives CASSLKAVYEQFF.

The table lists this clonotype with many counts. J is TRBJ2-1 and V is TRBV6-1, with D perhaps being TRBD1 or TRBD2 (6 bases each). The V and J ends lost 5 bases and 3 bases respectively, with 17 bases between them. Germline values: CDR1 MNHNS, CDR2 SASEGT. The CDR3 spans 16 residues. CDR3 bases: TGTGCCAGCAGTTACGATCGGGGGACAAGCTACAATGAGCAGTTCTTC. The encoded protein is CASSYDRGTSYNEQFF.

The chain uses TRBV9 and TRBJ2-1; 8 bases fit TRBD2. This CDR3 has 15 amino acids. Germline CDR1 reads SGDLS; CDR2 reads YYNGEE. V shed 3 bases, J shed 4 bases, and the junction held 6 bases outside the gene matches. For the CDR3, the DNA is TGTGCCAGCAGCGAACGGGAGGGCCGGTACAATGAGCAGTTCTTC. Protein: CASSEREGRYNEQFF. Complete variable domain (other parts from reference TRBV9 and TRBJ2-1): DSGVTQTPKHLITATGQRVTLRCSPRSGDLSVYWYQQSLDQGLQFLIQYYNGEERAKGNILERFSAQQFPDLHSELNLSSLELGDSALYFCASSEREGRYNEQFFGPGTRLTVL.

This clonotype was counted many times. The rearrangement joins TRBV2 to TRBJ2-1; 10 bases match TRBD1. V trimming: 5 bases; J trimming: 9 bases; junction bases outside the gene matches: 10. Germline CDR1 SNHLY, CDR2 FYNNEI. This CDR3 is 15 amino acids long. This CDR3 reads CASSLTGTGVSEQFF. As DNA, the CDR3 is TGTGCCAGCAGTCTGACCGGGACAGGGGTTAGTGAGCAGTTCTTC.

The V call is TRBV29-1, the J call TRBJ1-1, with 10 bases that match TRBD1. The CDR3 covers 12 residues. Germline values: CDR1 SQVTM, CDR2 ANQGSEA. With 7 bases clipped from V and 4 bases from J, the junction kept 3 bases outside the gene matches. The CDR3 is CSGDRGGTEAFF. CDR3 nucleotide sequence: TGCAGCGGGGACAGGGGAGGCACTGAAGCTTTCTTT.

This clonotype appeared many times. Mismatch with germline at one junction end may stem from a read error. Here the CDR3 DNA reads TGTGCCAGCAGGGAAGTGGTCAATCAGCCCCAGCATTTT. Residues: CASREVVNQPQHF. V and J are TRBV2 and TRBJ1-5; D unresolved. From germline, CDR1 is SNHLY and CDR2 FYNNEI. The CDR3 sequence is 13 residues long.

Regarding this clonotype: This clone may be a read error of a much larger clone one base away. The chain has TRBV7-9 and TRBJ2-4; the D is unclear. The germline V and J ends were trimmed by 5 bases and 0 bases, with 8 bases remaining between them. The length of the CDR3 is 14 residues. Germline V gene data show CDR1 as SEHNR and CDR2 as FQNEAQ (reference sequence). In DNA form, the CDR3 reads TGTGCCAGCAGCCAACGGGTAGCCAAAAACATTCAGTACTTC. Translating gives CASSQRVAKNIQYF.

J is TRBJ2-1 and V is TRBV11-2; 7 bases are a match to TRBD1. The CDR3 length is 12 residues. V was pared by 4 bases and J by 10 bases, with 4 bases of the junction left unmatched. Germline-derived CDR1 and CDR2 are SGHAT and FQNNGV. The CDR3 DNA reads as TGTGCCAGCAGCTCACAGGGGTACGAGCAGTTCTTC. This encodes CASSSQGYEQFF.

This clonotype was observed a handful of times. Germline and junction disagree at one end, which may indicate a read error. This chain connects TRBV19 to TRBJ2-5; 7 nucleotides agree with TRBD1. The CDR3 has 14 amino acids. CDR1 and CDR2 (germline): LNHDA, SQIVND (reference sequence). CDR3: CASSRTGVQETQHF. The CDR3 DNA follows: TGTGCCAGTAGCCGAACAGGGGTCCAGGAGACCCAGCACTTC.

This clonotype has ten or more counts. The chain links TRBV20-1 to TRBJ1-6; possible D gene TRBD1, 5 bases. Germline CDR1 reads DFQATT; CDR2 reads SNEGSKA (reference sequence). Trimming shortened V by 3 bases and J by 7 bases, and 10 bases separated the two germline ends. This CDR3 region has 13 residues. CDR3 amino acids: CSASPGGNSPLHF. DNA for the CDR3: TGCAGTGCTAGTCCGGGGGGAAATTCACCCCTCCACTTT.

This clonotype has a count of ten or more. The chain links TRBV6-2 or TRBV6-3 to TRBJ2-3; D is perhaps TRBD2 (5 bases). The germline V and J ends were trimmed by 4 bases and 0 bases, with 14 bases remaining between them. CDR1 and CDR2 from the germline V gene are MNHEY and SVGEGT. The CDR3 is made up of 16 amino acids. The CDR3 DNA reads TGTGCCAGCAGTTCCATCGGGGTGGCTAGCACAGATACGCAGTATTTT. Protein sequence: CASSSIGVASTDTQYF.